The 13 T cell receptor beta chains reported below all come from one sample, sequenced in a study of T cells in Graves' hyperthyroidism and ophthalmopathy. The TCR beta CDR3 regions underwent amplification using RNA transcripts as the source. The primer set for the first-round RT-PCR of the TCR CDR3 was HTBI. TCRdb re-called the multiplex PCR reads through MiXCR, storing one row per CDR3 protein. The repertoire consists of about 210,000 distinct CDR3 sequences, with roughly 18% occurring once and the leading ten covering about 45%. The sample comprised blood. These receptors were obtained from a man aged 40-49 years with Graves' hyperthyroidism.

This clonotype was seen at least ten times. The rearrangement uses TRBV7-2 and TRBJ1-2; 10 bases are shared with TRBD1. CDR1 and CDR2 from the germline V gene are SGHTA and FQGNSA. With V trimmed by 5 bases and J by 6 bases, 9 bases remained unmatched. The CDR3 is made up of 15 amino acids. CDR3 residues: CASSLRQGAMNGYTF. CDR3 in DNA: TGTGCCAGCAGCCTCAGACAGGGGGCGATGAATGGCTACACCTTC.

This clonotype showed up many times. V is TRBV20-1 and J is TRBJ1-6, with D perhaps matching TRBD1 (5 bases). The CDR3 spans 15 residues. Trimming shortened V by 0 bases and J by 10 bases, and 16 bases separated the two germline ends. Germline V lookup: CDR1 DFQATT, CDR2 SNEGSKA (reference sequence). CDR3 region: CSARDRRAGQSPLHF. The CDR3 DNA sequence: TGCAGTGCTAGAGATAGGAGGGCAGGGCAATCACCCCTCCACTTT.

This clonotype appeared many times. This chain uses TRBV12-3 or TRBV12-4 with TRBJ2-5; D gene ambiguous. This CDR3 comprises 13 residues. With 4 bases removed from V and 1 base from J, the gap between germline ends came to 7 bases. CDR3 sequence reads: CASSSTSQETQYF. CDR3 nucleotide sequence: TGTGCCAGCAGTTCTACAAGCCAAGAGACCCAGTACTTC.

At least ten counts were recorded for this clonotype. CDR3 sequence reads: CASSTRTNTEAFF. The DNA for the CDR3 is TGTGCCAGCAGCACCCGGACGAACACTGAAGCTTTCTTT. V is TRBV7-8 and J is TRBJ1-1; D is unresolved. Germline values: CDR1 SGHVS, CDR2 FQNEAQ. The CDR3 runs to 13 residues. V shed 5 bases and J shed 1 base, with 8 bases lying between them.

This clonotype was seen at least ten times. The chain links TRBV19 to TRBJ1-1; D ambiguous. V was shortened by 1 base and J by 0 bases, with 6 bases between the two germline ends. This CDR3 spans 14 amino acids. The germline gives CDR1 LNHDA, CDR2 SQIVND (reference sequence). The chain's CDR3 is CASSIALMNTEAFF. The CDR3 coding sequence is TGTGCCAGTAGTATAGCTTTAATGAACACTGAAGCTTTCTTT.

Points on this clonotype: One end of the junction varies from germline; a read error may be responsible. This sequence joins TRBV7-9 and TRBJ2-3, with D perhaps TRBD1 (6 bases). This CDR3 region has 15 residues. In germline, CDR1 is SEHNR, CDR2 FQNEAQ (reference sequence). CDR3 bases: TGTGCCAGCAACCCGGGCTTCGGTTGGACAGATACGCGGTATTTT. This encodes CASNPGFGWTDTRYF.

The CDR3 sequence: CASSYSRQNEQFF. Here the CDR3 DNA reads TGTGCCAGCAGTTACTCGAGACAGAATGAGCAGTTCTTC. The chain links TRBV6-2 or TRBV6-3 to TRBJ2-1; maybe TRBD1 (5 bases). This CDR3 spans 13 amino acids. The germline CDR1 and CDR2 sequences are MNHEY and SVGEGT. V was trimmed by 0 bases and J by 7 bases, leaving 7 bases between them.

This clonotype came up many times. The junction departs from germline at one end; a sequencing error may be responsible. This rearrangement joins TRBV9 to TRBJ2-1, with TRBD2 matching over 7 bases. Germline V CDR1 and CDR2: SGDLS, YYNGEE. CDR3 size: 16 residues. CDR3 in DNA: TGTGCCAGCGGCGTCCGTTTCGGGGGGTCTTACAATGAGCAGTTCTTC. This gives the protein CASGVRFGGSYNEQFF.

The chain has TRBV7-9 and TRBJ2-5, with 8 bases aligning to TRBD2. The CDR3 consists of 15 residues. J lost 2 bases, V lost 5 bases, and 7 bases had no gene match. Germline V lookup: CDR1 SEHNR, CDR2 FQNEAQ (reference sequence). Here the CDR3 DNA reads TGTGCCAGCAGCAGAGGGACTAGGAGACAAGAGACCCAGTACTTC. It encodes CASSRGTRRQETQYF.

There are many counts of this clonotype. The rearrangement links TRBV7-9 to TRBJ1-2, with a weak D call TRBD1 (6 bases). Trimming removed 3 bases from V and 6 bases from J, with 11 bases in between. CDR1 is SEHNR and CDR2 is FQNEAQ in the germline V gene (reference sequence). The CDR3 totals 13 residues. The CDR3 loop is CASSFSQGNGYTF. The CDR3 nucleotides are TGTGCCAGCAGCTTTTCACAGGGTAATGGCTACACCTTC.

This clonotype was found a few times. The CDR3 here is CASSQDSETANNEQFF. The CDR3 DNA reads as TGTGCCAGCAGCCAAGATAGCGAAACCGCGAACAATGAGCAGTTCTTC. V and J are TRBV4-2 and TRBJ2-1; a weak D match, TRBD2 (5 bases). This CDR3 spans 16 amino acids. From germline, CDR1 is LGHNA and CDR2 YNFKEQ. Trimming removed 0 bases from V and 5 bases from J, with 14 bases in between.

Concerning this clonotype: This may come from a read error, since a much larger clone is one base off. The chain recombines TRBV6-1 with TRBJ1-2, with 10 bases fitting TRBD1. From germline, CDR1 is MNHNS and CDR2 SASEGT. The CDR3 contains 15 residues. V dropped 6 bases and J dropped 9; count of bases not matched to a gene: 13. CDR3 in DNA: TGTGCCAGCAGGTCCCCGGGACAGGGGTCGTATCGCTACACCTTC. Translating it yields CASRSPGQGSYRYTF.

This clonotype was seen more than once but under ten times. The V call is TRBV28, the J call TRBJ2-3, with D perhaps given as TRBD1 or TRBD2 (5 bases each). From germline, CDR1 is MDHEN and CDR2 SYDVKM. This CDR3 has 14 amino acids. V lost 7 bases and J lost 3, with 14 bases in between. The CDR3 nucleotides read TGTGCCAGCAACGACAGAGGGCTAACAGATACGCAGTATTTT. It specifies CASNDRGLTDTQYF.